The present T cell receptor beta chain was sequenced within a study of blood T cell repertoires in COVID-19. As for the study in general: Samples representing acute and convalescent COVID-19 were sourced from the United States, Italy and Spain. T cells, B-cell-depleted T cells, or PBMCs supplied cDNA or gDNA.

Germline assignment: CDR1 MNHEY and CDR2 SVGEGT. The CDR3 is made up of 17 amino acids. Trimming pared 2 bases from V and 4 bases from J, leaving 17 bases between. Authors' processing steps: From reference gene primer amplification, estimates of nucleated cell counts were derived. Only in-frame clones appear in the TCRdb table, and some are missing; sequencing was by immunoSEQ multiplex PCR. V and J calls and clone size are as listed in that table; D and trimming were resolved from the DNA. The table lists 350,000 to 450,000 clones, over 75% of them singletons. Individuals drawn from around 24 US areas were roughly 18 to 89 years old.

This sequence joins TRBV6-2 or TRBV6-3 and TRBJ2-2, with D tentatively TRBD1 (5 bases). The source of this sequence is a woman aged 18 to 35 who had been exposed to COVID-19. Sequencing was carried out using PBMCs or T cells enriched from blood (not recorded which). The CDR3 loop is CASSYPPHRGGTGELFF. CDR3 nucleotide sequence: TGTGCCAGCAGTTACCCCCCCCATAGGGGTGGCACCGGGGAGCTGTTTTTT.